This paragraph reports one TCR beta chain. Its specificity is unknown. V lost 3 bases and J 3 bases, leaving 13 bases between the germline ends. The CDR3 is 15 amino acids. Per germline, CDR1 SGDLS and CDR2 YYNGEE. Investigators took around 10 milliliters of peripheral blood from every donor. Isolating PBMCs gave at least 6 million of these cells per sample. This entry comes from a study of blood T cells in healthy people across ages. Study-wide findings and caveats: Reliance upon unsorted PBMCs precluded definitive naive versus antigen-experienced comparison. Relative to aged donors, long-lived donors carried more naive CD4+ cells and displayed higher diversity.

A second PCR of 7 to 11 cycles used a sample-barcoded 5' primer and a J-beta primer mix. TCRdb fed the 5' RACE reads into MiXCR, producing one record per CDR3 protein. The sample has 1.2 million to 1.5 million distinct CDR3 sequences, 45% to 70% seen once. The chain links TRBV9 to TRBJ2-1, with D hard to call. Specimen: blood. The TCR comes from a man between 18 and 29 years old in good health. This CDR3 is CASSAANAHYNEQFF. For the CDR3, the DNA is TGTGCCAGCAGCGCAGCGAACGCACACTACAATGAGCAGTTCTTC.